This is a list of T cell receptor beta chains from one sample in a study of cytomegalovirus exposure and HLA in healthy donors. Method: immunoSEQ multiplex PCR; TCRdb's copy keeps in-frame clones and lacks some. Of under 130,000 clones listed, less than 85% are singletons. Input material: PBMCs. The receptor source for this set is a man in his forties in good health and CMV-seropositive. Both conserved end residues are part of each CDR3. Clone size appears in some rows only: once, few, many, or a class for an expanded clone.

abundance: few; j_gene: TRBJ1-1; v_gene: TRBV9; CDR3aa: CASSAREGVNTEAFF
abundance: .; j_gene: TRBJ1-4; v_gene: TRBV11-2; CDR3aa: CASSANRGGEKLFF
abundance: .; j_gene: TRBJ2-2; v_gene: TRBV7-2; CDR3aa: CASSQSSYWSGELFF
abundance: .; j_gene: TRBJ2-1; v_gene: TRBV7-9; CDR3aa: CASSLPELAANEQFF
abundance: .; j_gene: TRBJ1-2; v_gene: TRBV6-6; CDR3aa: CASSYSTPGGDGYTF
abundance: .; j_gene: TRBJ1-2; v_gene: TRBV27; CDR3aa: CASSTRQTSNYGYTF
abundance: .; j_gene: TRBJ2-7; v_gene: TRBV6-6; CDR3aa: CASTPDTYEQYF
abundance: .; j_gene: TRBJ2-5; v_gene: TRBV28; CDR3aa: CASSPYRGGSQETQYF
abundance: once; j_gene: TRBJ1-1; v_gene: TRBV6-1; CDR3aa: CASKYRDTEAFF
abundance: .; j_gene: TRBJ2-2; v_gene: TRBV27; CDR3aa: CASSFLYTGELFF
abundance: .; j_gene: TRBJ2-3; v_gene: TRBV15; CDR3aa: CATSSRDCLYF
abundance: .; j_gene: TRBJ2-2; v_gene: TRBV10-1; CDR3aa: CASSESHGRAGATGELFF
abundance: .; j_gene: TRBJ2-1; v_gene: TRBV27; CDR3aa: CASSLLGGSKRRSMDEQFF
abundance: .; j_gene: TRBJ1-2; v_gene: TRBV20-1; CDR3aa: CSMSGGGYTF
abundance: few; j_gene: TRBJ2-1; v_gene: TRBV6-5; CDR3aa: CASSYIAQPNNEQFF
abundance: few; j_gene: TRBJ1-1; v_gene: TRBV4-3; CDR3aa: CASSQEGTASTEAFF
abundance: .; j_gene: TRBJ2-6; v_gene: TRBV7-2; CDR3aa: CATGRGGSGANGLTF
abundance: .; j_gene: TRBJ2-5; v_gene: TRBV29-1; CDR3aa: CSVGTSGGAGGTQYF
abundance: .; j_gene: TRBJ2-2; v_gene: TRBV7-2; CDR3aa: CASSRGPSGGAWTGELFF
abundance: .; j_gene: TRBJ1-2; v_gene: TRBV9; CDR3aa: CASSVDRLRTNYGYTF
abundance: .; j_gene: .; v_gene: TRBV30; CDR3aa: CAWGQGNEQYF
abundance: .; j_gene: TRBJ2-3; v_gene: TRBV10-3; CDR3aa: CATGRQGTDTQYF
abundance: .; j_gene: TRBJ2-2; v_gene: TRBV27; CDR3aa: CASRYTGGLFPGELFF
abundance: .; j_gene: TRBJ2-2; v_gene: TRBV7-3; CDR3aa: CASSLNAGGVTGELFF
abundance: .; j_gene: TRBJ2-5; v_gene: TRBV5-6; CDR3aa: CASRPQGQRTQYF
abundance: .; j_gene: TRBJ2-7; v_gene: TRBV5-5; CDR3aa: CASSWDTYSYEQYF
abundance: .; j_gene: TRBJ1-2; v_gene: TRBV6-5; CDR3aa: CASSLRPYGYTF
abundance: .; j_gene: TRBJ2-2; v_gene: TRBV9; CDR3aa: CASSVGLAGNTGELFF
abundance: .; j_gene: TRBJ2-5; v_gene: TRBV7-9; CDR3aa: CASSMTGYETQYF
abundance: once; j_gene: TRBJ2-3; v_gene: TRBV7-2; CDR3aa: CASSLVGGGVDTQYF
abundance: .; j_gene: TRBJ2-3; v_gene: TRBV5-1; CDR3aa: CASNTGGKTDTQYF
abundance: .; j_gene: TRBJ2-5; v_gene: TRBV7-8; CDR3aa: CASSLGAYGETQYF
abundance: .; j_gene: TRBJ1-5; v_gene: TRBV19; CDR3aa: CASSISSRGQSNQPQHF
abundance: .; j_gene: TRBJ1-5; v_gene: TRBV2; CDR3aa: CASALGQDNQPQHF
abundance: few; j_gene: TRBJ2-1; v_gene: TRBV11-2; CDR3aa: CASSSLTSGSSYNEQFF
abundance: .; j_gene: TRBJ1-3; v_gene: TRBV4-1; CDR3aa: CASSHVASPGQFQNTIYF
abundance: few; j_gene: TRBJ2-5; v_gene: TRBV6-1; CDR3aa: CASSEATWQGETQYF
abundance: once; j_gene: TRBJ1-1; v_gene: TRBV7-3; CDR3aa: CASSFDMNTEAFF
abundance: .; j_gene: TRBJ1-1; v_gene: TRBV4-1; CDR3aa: CASSQDRMNSRRTEAFF